This T cell receptor beta chain was captured by sequencing in a study of blood T cells in healthy people across ages. As for the study in general: Template switching retrieved approximately one barcoded beta molecule for each two T cells.

Healthy Caucasian individuals from Russia aged roughly 6 to 90 were enrolled as donors. Per sample, at least 6 micrograms of total RNA were extracted. It was with a sample-barcoded 5' primer and a J-beta primer mix that a second PCR of roughly 7 to 11 cycles was run. Via MiXCR, TCRdb re-called the 5' RACE reads, giving one row per CDR3 protein. This table holds under 800,000 distinct CDR3 sequences, 35% to 45% found once. Germline values: CDR1 SGHDT, CDR2 YYEEEE. Trimming removed 7 bases at V and 6 bases at J, with 19 bases between. The CDR3 runs 14 residues. The chain uses TRBV5-6 and TRBJ1-1; D not resolved. Sequenced input: blood. The TCR comes from a woman aged 55-70 years in good health. The CDR3 reads CASRPGNRQAEAFF. Here the CDR3 DNA reads TGTGCCAGCCGACCTGGGAACCGGCAGGCTGAAGCTTTCTTT.